The T cell receptor beta chain under discussion was sequenced for a study of control samples from healthy donors and cancer patients (dated by TCRdb to 2020 to 2022). Worth noting for this clone: This receptor's antigen is unknown. No base quality values were provided; no much bigger clone lies one nucleotide off.

Receptor libraries were prepared by the immunoSEQ multiplex PCR assay. Sourced from immuneACCESS, this table was stored by TCRdb with only in-frame sequences that have V and J called. A share of the clones is absent; for the studies checked, an unresolved V gene accounts for under half, and the remainder has no known explanation. The sample records tens of thousands of clones, 75% to 90% of which are singletons. Around 2.8% of the sample comes from the top ten. A distance of 12 bases separates the germline ends of V and J, which lose 0 bases and 2 bases respectively. The cysteine opens and the phenylalanine closes a CDR3 of 15 amino acids. The DNA shown is the 45-base CDR3, in frame from base 1. Based on the germline V gene, the CDR1 and CDR2 sequences are SGDLS and YYNGEE.

The receptor was derived from a woman in her forties or fifties with lung cancer. Sequencing was performed on PBMCs. This chain is built from TRBV9 and TRBJ2-7; a tentative D match to TRBD1 spans 6 bases. DNA sequence: TGTGCCAGCAGCGTAGGATCTGGGGGCCCCTACGAGCAGTACTTC. This yields the protein CASSVGSGGPYEQYF. Outside the CDR3, residues come from the reference TRBV9 and TRBJ2-7 proteins, so the full variable domain is: DSGVTQTPKHLITATGQRVTLRCSPRSGDLSVYWYQQSLDQGLQFLIQYYNGEERAKGNILERFSAQQFPDLHSELNLSSLELGDSALYFCASSVGSGGPYEQYFGPGTRLTVT.